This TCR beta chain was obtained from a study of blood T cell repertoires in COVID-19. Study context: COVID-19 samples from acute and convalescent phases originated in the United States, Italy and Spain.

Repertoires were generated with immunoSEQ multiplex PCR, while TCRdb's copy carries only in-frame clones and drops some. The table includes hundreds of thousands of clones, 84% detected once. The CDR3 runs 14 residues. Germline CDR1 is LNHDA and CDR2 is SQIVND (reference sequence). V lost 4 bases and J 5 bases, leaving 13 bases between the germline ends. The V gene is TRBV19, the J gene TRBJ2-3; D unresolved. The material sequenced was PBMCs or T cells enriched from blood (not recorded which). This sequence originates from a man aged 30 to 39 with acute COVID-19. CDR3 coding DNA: TGTGCCAGTAGTAAGTTGGGCAGAGAAGATACGCAGTATTTT. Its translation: CASSKLGREDTQYF. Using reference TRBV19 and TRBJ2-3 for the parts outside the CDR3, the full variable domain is DGGITQSPKYLFRKEGQNVTLSCEQNLNHDAMYWYRQDPGQGLRLIYYSQIVNDFQKGDIAEGYSVSREKKESFPLTVTSAQKNPTAFYLCASSKLGREDTQYFGPGTRLTVL.